These T cell receptor beta chains were read from a single sample in a study of T cell clones after liver transplantation. Sequenced by immunoSEQ multiplex PCR; TCRdb stores in-frame clones only, minus some. In the table there are about 11,000 clones, 71% of which are singletons. The material sequenced was CD4+ T cells from blood, taken around 33 months after liver transplant. Receptors originate from a human patient who received a liver transplant. Some T cells could come from the graft donor. The CDR3 runs from the conserved cysteine through the conserved F or W. Fields, in order: V gene, J gene, clone size, D gene, CDR3 DNA, CDR3 protein. A D gene is named only where the DNA matches it firmly. Clone sizes are given selectively: once, few, many, or a class where the clone is expanded.

V gene: TRBV5-4
J gene: TRBJ2-1
clone size: .
D gene: .
CDR3 DNA: TGTGCCAGCAGCTTGGAATACAATGAGCAGTTCTTC
CDR3 protein: CASSLEYNEQFF

V gene: TRBV7-9
J gene: TRBJ2-1
clone size: .
D gene: TRBD2
CDR3 DNA: TGTGCCAGCAGCTTCCCATCTAGCGGGAGCTCCTACAATGAGCAGTTCTTC
CDR3 protein: CASSFPSSGSSYNEQFF

V gene: TRBV4-3
J gene: TRBJ2-1
clone size: few
D gene: .
CDR3 DNA: TGCGCCAGCAGCCAAGATATCTACAATGAGCAGTTCTTC
CDR3 protein: CASSQDIYNEQFF

V gene: TRBV9
J gene: TRBJ2-7
clone size: .
D gene: .
CDR3 DNA: TGTGCCAGCAGCGGAGGTGACAGATCCTACGAGCAGTACTTC
CDR3 protein: CASSGGDRSYEQYF

V gene: TRBV9
J gene: TRBJ2-5
clone size: few
D gene: .
CDR3 DNA: TGTGCCAGCAGCGTAGCGGGGTCCGACGAGACCCAGTACTTC
CDR3 protein: CASSVAGSDETQYF

V gene: TRBV9
J gene: TRBJ2-3
clone size: .
D gene: .
CDR3 DNA: TGTGCCAGCAGCGTAGCGGGACTTAGCACAGATACGCAGTATTTT
CDR3 protein: CASSVAGLSTDTQYF

V gene: TRBV30
J gene: TRBJ1-1
clone size: .
D gene: .
CDR3 DNA: TGTGCCTGGAGTGTGGCACGTAACACTGAAGCTTTCTTT
CDR3 protein: CAWSVARNTEAFF

V gene: TRBV6-4
J gene: TRBJ2-2
clone size: few
D gene: .
CDR3 DNA: TGTGCCAGCAGTGACTCCCCGGGACGGAACACCGGGGAGCTGTTTTTT
CDR3 protein: CASSDSPGRNTGELFF

V gene: TRBV11-2
J gene: TRBJ2-7
clone size: .
D gene: TRBD1
CDR3 DNA: TGTGCCAGCAGCCGGCCGGGACAGGGTATTGTGCGGTACTTC
CDR3 protein: CASSRPGQGIVRYF

V gene: TRBV6-6
J gene: TRBJ2-1
clone size: .
D gene: .
CDR3 DNA: TGTGCCAGCAGTTACTCTGGGGGCAGGCAGTTCTTC
CDR3 protein: CASSYSGGRQFF

V gene: TRBV29-1
J gene: TRBJ1-3
clone size: .
D gene: .
CDR3 DNA: TGCAGCGTTGCGGAGGTACGATCCGGGAACACCATATATTTT
CDR3 protein: CSVAEVRSGNTIYF

V gene: TRBV6-1
J gene: TRBJ2-1
clone size: .
D gene: TRBD2
CDR3 DNA: TGTGCCACTGCGGGAGGCTACAATGAGCAGTTCTTC
CDR3 protein: CATAGGYNEQFF

V gene: TRBV19
J gene: TRBJ2-1
clone size: medium-sized
D gene: .
CDR3 DNA: TGTGCCAGTAGTATAGGGGACAACAATGAGCAGTTCTTC
CDR3 protein: CASSIGDNNEQFF

V gene: TRBV7-9
J gene: TRBJ2-1
clone size: few
D gene: .
CDR3 DNA: TGTGCCAGCAGCTTGGTGGGGAACTCCTACAATGAGCAGTTCTTC
CDR3 protein: CASSLVGNSYNEQFF

V gene: TRBV6-5
J gene: TRBJ2-3
clone size: .
D gene: .
CDR3 DNA: TGTGCCAGCAGTTGGGACAGCACAGATACGCAGTATTTT
CDR3 protein: CASSWDSTDTQYF

V gene: TRBV5-1
J gene: TRBJ2-1
clone size: few
D gene: TRBD2
CDR3 DNA: TGCGCCAGCAGCGATGGGACTAGCGGGAGCTTCAATGAGCAGTTCTTC
CDR3 protein: CASSDGTSGSFNEQFF

V gene: TRBV6-5
J gene: TRBJ1-2
clone size: medium-sized
D gene: .
CDR3 DNA: TGTGCCAGCAGTTTAAGAGCTAACTATGGCTACACCTTC
CDR3 protein: CASSLRANYGYTF

V gene: TRBV6-5
J gene: TRBJ2-3
clone size: .
D gene: .
CDR3 DNA: TGTGCCAGCAGTTACTCGACTAGCACAGATACGCAGTATTTT
CDR3 protein: CASSYSTSTDTQYF

V gene: TRBV6-5
J gene: TRBJ2-2
clone size: medium-sized
D gene: .
CDR3 DNA: TGTGCCAGCAGTTGGGTGTCCGGGGAGCTGTTTTTT
CDR3 protein: CASSWVSGELFF

V gene: TRBV11-2
J gene: TRBJ1-5
clone size: .
D gene: .
CDR3 DNA: TGTGCCAGCAGCTTAGCTTTTGATAGCAATCAGCCCCAGCATTTT
CDR3 protein: CASSLAFDSNQPQHF

V gene: TRBV9
J gene: TRBJ2-3
clone size: medium-sized
D gene: TRBD2
CDR3 DNA: TGTGCCAGCAGCGTAGTGGCTAGCGGGAGATTGGATACGCAGTATTTT
CDR3 protein: CASSVVASGRLDTQYF

V gene: TRBV28
J gene: TRBJ1-5
clone size: .
D gene: TRBD1
CDR3 DNA: TGTGCCAGCAGTTTCCCCTTGGGGACAGACAATCAGCCCCAGCATTTT
CDR3 protein: CASSFPLGTDNQPQHF

V gene: TRBV7-9
J gene: TRBJ1-1
clone size: few
D gene: .
CDR3 DNA: TGTGCCAGCAGCTCTACCCGGAGCGACACTGAAGCTTTCTTT
CDR3 protein: CASSSTRSDTEAFF

V gene: TRBV19
J gene: TRBJ1-2
clone size: .
D gene: .
CDR3 DNA: TGTGCCAGTAGTATCCCCCGGGGGGATGGCTACACCTTC
CDR3 protein: CASSIPRGDGYTF

V gene: TRBV14
J gene: TRBJ2-3
clone size: .
D gene: .
CDR3 DNA: TGTGCCAGCAGCCAAGATCTGGGGGACCTTCCCCAGTATTTT
CDR3 protein: CASSQDLGDLPQYF

V gene: TRBV7-5
J gene: TRBJ1-4
clone size: .
D gene: .
CDR3 DNA: TGTGTCAGAAGCACGGAGACAGGGGATTGTGAAAAACTGTTTTTT
CDR3 protein: CVRSTETGDCEKLFF

V gene: TRBV9
J gene: TRBJ2-1
clone size: .
D gene: TRBD1
CDR3 DNA: TGTGCCAGCAGCGCCTCGGACAGGGGCAATGAGCAGTTCTTC
CDR3 protein: CASSASDRGNEQFF

V gene: TRBV5-1
J gene: TRBJ2-7
clone size: .
D gene: .
CDR3 DNA: TGCGCCAGCAGCCAGGGTGCCCTCTACGAGCAGTACTTC
CDR3 protein: CASSQGALYEQYF

V gene: TRBV21-1
J gene: TRBJ1-5
clone size: .
D gene: .
CDR3 DNA: TGTGCCAGCAGCAAAGGGAGGGGCCGAAAAGATAATCAGCCCCAGCATTTT
CDR3 protein: CASSKGRGRKDNQPQHF

V gene: TRBV7-9
J gene: TRBJ2-2
clone size: .
D gene: .
CDR3 DNA: TGTGCCAGCAGCTCCCTCGCGGGATCGAACACCGGGGAGCTGTTTTTT
CDR3 protein: CASSSLAGSNTGELFF

V gene: TRBV6-1
J gene: TRBJ1-5
clone size: .
D gene: .
CDR3 DNA: TGTGCCAGCAGTGAAGAGGAGGGGAACCATCAGCCCCAGCATTTT
CDR3 protein: CASSEEEGNHQPQHF

V gene: TRBV12-5
J gene: TRBJ2-1
clone size: .
D gene: .
CDR3 DNA: TGTGCTAGTGGTTTTTCGGATGAGCAGTTCTTC
CDR3 protein: CASGFSDEQFF

V gene: TRBV14
J gene: TRBJ2-5
clone size: .
D gene: TRBD2
CDR3 DNA: TGTGCCAGCAGCCAAGGGGCGGGAGGAGGTGAAGAGACCCAGTACTTC
CDR3 protein: CASSQGAGGGEETQYF

V gene: TRBV5-8
J gene: TRBJ2-3
clone size: .
D gene: .
CDR3 DNA: TGTGCCAGCAGCTCCTTTAGCGGACTCTACACAGATACGCAGTATTTT
CDR3 protein: CASSSFSGLYTDTQYF

V gene: TRBV11-2
J gene: TRBJ2-5
clone size: .
D gene: .
CDR3 DNA: TGTGCCAGCAGCTTTCTAGGGGAGAAACTTCAAGAGACCCAGTACTTC
CDR3 protein: CASSFLGEKLQETQYF

V gene: TRBV11-2
J gene: TRBJ2-2
clone size: once
D gene: .
CDR3 DNA: TGTGCCAGCAGCTTATGGGACACCTACACCGGGGAGCTGTTTTTT
CDR3 protein: CASSLWDTYTGELFF

V gene: TRBV5-4
J gene: TRBJ1-2
clone size: .
D gene: .
CDR3 DNA: TGTGCCAGCAGCATCCGGGACGGACCTTTCTATGGCTACACCTTC
CDR3 protein: CASSIRDGPFYGYTF

V gene: TRBV6-4
J gene: TRBJ2-5
clone size: .
D gene: .
CDR3 DNA: TGTGCCAGCAGTCCGGGGGCGGACGGGGAGACCCAGTACTTC
CDR3 protein: CASSPGADGETQYF

V gene: TRBV27
J gene: TRBJ2-6
clone size: .
D gene: .
CDR3 DNA: TGTGCCAGCAGTCTTTCTGGGGCCAACGTCCTGACTTTC
CDR3 protein: CASSLSGANVLTF

V gene: TRBV7-6
J gene: TRBJ1-3
clone size: .
D gene: .
CDR3 DNA: TGTGCCAGCAGCCAACCGACAGACTCTGGAAACACCATATATTTT
CDR3 protein: CASSQPTDSGNTIYF

V gene: TRBV7-9
J gene: TRBJ2-5
clone size: .
D gene: .
CDR3 DNA: TGTGCCAGCAGAGGAGCTAAACAAGGAGAGACCCAGTACTTC
CDR3 protein: CASRGAKQGETQYF

V gene: TRBV5-6
J gene: TRBJ1-5
clone size: .
D gene: TRBD1
CDR3 DNA: TGTGCCAGCAGCTTGGGAGGGGGCGTTAGCAATCAGCCCCAGCATTTT
CDR3 protein: CASSLGGGVSNQPQHF

V gene: TRBV28
J gene: TRBJ1-4
clone size: medium-sized
D gene: .
CDR3 DNA: TGTGCCAGCAGTTCCCATGGACAGACGGAGAACAATGAAAAACTGTTTTTT
CDR3 protein: CASSSHGQTENNEKLFF

V gene: TRBV27
J gene: TRBJ2-2
clone size: .
D gene: .
CDR3 DNA: TGTGCCAGCAGACCCGGGACAACCGGGGAGCTGTTTTTT
CDR3 protein: CASRPGTTGELFF